The clone carrying this TCR beta chain was counted between two and nine times. Its target is unknown. The time point: patch test 3, about 24 weeks after DPC sensitization. Treatment given: therapeutic diphenylcyclopropenone sensitization with weekly scalp DPC. The authors extracted total RNA from unfractionated whole blood. This sample was taken from a study of human T cells and chemical hapten exposure. General study results and limits: TCRs whose frequency exceeded 1 in 1000 remained the same following DPC sensitization.

TCRdb reanalysed the RACE reads using MiXCR and keeps one entry per CDR3 protein. In the table there are fewer than 50,000 distinct CDR3 sequences, around 9.5% of which are singletons. V was trimmed by 5 bases and J by 6 bases, leaving 19 bases between them. The CDR3 extends over 16 amino acids. Germline-derived CDR1 and CDR2 are SGHTA and FQGTGA. Specimen: whole blood, collected in connection with sensitization to the hapten diphenylcyclopropenone (DPC). This chain links TRBV7-3 with TRBJ2-2; tentatively, D is TRBD1 (5 bases). The sequence was obtained from a man aged 50 or older with alopecia areata. Some clones in this sample may be carry-over from other donors' samples. CDR3 nucleotide sequence: TGTGCCAGCAGCCCAAATTGGGGTTCAGGGTCCGGGGAGCTGTTTTTT. Translation: CASSPNWGSGSGELFF.